This T cell receptor beta chain derives from a study of tumor-infiltrating lymphocytes in primary liver carcinoma. This CDR3 contains 14 residues. CDR1 and CDR2 (germline): MNHNS, SASEGT. The V end lost 6 bases, the J end lost 4 bases, and 14 bases lay between the germline ends. DNA and RNA were both co-extracted from 20-30 mg of bulk tissue that had not been sorted. Regarding this clonotype: The missing conserved phenylalanine or tryptophan at the end of this CDR3 makes a read error likely.

TCR beta cDNA came from about 470 ng total RNA, primed with a constant-region primer. Investigators got TCR beta libraries out of three nested multiplex PCR rounds, done with slightly modified ARM-PCR. A C-beta reverse primer was combined with TRBV1-TRBV30 forward primers in the first two PCR rounds, and each round had roughly 11 cycles. TCRdb recomputed calls from the multiplex PCR reads with MiXCR, one row per CDR3 protein. The repertoire holds some 87,000 distinct CDR3 sequences, less than 70% seen once, with 27% in the top ten. This sequence joins TRBV6-1 and TRBJ2-3; unclear D gene. This clonotype originated in a man aged 35-49 years with primary liver carcinoma and hepatitis B virus infection. The sample was tumor-adjacent normal liver tissue. CDR3 DNA: TGTGCCAGCAGCCTCCGACAAGTTTCAGATACGCAGTATTAT. This gives the protein CASSLRQVSDTQYY.